This entry features one TCR beta chain sequence. The antigen remains undetermined. These data are taken from a study of CD8 T cells in ankylosing spondylitis. TCRdb analysed the 5' RACE reads with MiXCR anew, one entry per CDR3 protein. The sample has about 160,000 distinct CDR3 sequences; around 17% are singletons. Findings and limits, study-wide: There was reportedly significant enrichment of clones that were disease-linked in matched ankylosing spondylitis synovial fluid. Disease-linked clones had a CD8+ phenotype and relatively low frequency in peripheral blood.

The trim removed 3 bases at V and 7 bases at J, leaving 8 bases unmatched. The V gene's germline CDR1 is KGHDR and CDR2 SFDVKD. CDR3 length: 16 residues. The clonotype comes from a male donor with ankylosing spondylitis or in good health (not recorded which). V usage is TRBV24-1 and J usage is TRBJ2-3; 11 bases match TRBD1. The sample taken for sequencing was blood, either unsorted or a sorted T cell fraction (not recorded which). The CDR3 reads CATSDRGTGGSNTQYF. CDR3 bases: TGTGCCACCAGTGATAGGGGGACAGGGGGATCTAATACGCAGTATTTT.